The T cell receptor (beta chain) under discussion was sequenced for a study of T cell responses to AZD1222 COVID-19 vaccine. Repertoires were generated with immunoSEQ multiplex PCR, while TCRdb's copy carries only in-frame clones and drops some. The table shows more than 150,000 clones, with about 87% occurring only once. For this clone: What it recognizes is unknown.

The germline V and J ends were trimmed by 3 bases and 0 bases, with 8 bases remaining between them. The V gene's germline CDR1 is SNHLY and CDR2 FYNNEI. This CDR3 is 14 amino acids long. The study's findings and limits: Close to half of spike-specific TCRs reportedly recognize unmutated variant regions. Donors, mostly white British, included more females; clonal diversity was possibly underestimated. Spike-specific TCR depth and breadth grew after two AZD1222 doses. No repertoire was sampled before or during the peak T cell response, only after it.

Sequenced here: peripheral blood, sampled on day 0 of MenACWY control vaccination. The V gene is TRBV2, the J gene TRBJ1-1, with D unresolved. This receptor was taken from an adult in good health. The CDR3 bases are TGTGCCAGCAGTGATAACAGAATGAACACTGAAGCTTTCTTT. Protein: CASSDNRMNTEAFF.